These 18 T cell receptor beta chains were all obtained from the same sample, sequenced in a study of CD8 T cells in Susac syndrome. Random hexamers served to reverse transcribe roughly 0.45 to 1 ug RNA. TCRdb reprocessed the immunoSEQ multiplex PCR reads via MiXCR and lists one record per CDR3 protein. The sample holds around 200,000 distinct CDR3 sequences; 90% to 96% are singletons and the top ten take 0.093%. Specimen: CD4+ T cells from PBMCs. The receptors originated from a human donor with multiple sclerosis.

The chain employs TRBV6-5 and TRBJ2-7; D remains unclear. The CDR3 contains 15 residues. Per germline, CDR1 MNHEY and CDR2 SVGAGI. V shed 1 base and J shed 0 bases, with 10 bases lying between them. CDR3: CASSYLSSNSYEQYF. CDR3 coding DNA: TGTGCCAGCAGTTACTTGTCCAGCAACTCCTACGAGCAGTACTTC.

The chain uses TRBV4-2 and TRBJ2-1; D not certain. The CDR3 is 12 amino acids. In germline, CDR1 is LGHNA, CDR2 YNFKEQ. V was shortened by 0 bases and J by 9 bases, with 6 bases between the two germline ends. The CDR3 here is CASSQDLPEQFF. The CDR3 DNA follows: TGTGCCAGCAGCCAAGATCTCCCTGAGCAGTTCTTC.

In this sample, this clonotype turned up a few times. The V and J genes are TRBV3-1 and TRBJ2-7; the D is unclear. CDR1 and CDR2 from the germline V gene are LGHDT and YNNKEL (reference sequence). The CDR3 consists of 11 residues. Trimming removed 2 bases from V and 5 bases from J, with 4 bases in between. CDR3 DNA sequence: TGTGCCAGCAGCCAACGGAACGAGCAGTACTTC. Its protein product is CASSQRNEQYF.

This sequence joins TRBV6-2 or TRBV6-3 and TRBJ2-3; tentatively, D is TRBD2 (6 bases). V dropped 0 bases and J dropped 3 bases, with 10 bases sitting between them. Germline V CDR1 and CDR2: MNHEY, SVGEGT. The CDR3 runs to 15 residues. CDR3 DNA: TGTGCCAGCAGTTACTCCTTGGCGGGAACAGATACGCAGTATTTT. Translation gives CASSYSLAGTDTQYF.

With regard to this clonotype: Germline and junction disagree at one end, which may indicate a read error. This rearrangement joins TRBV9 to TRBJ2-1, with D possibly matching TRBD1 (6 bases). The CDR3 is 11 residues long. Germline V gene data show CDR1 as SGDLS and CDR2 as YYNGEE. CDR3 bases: TGTGCCAGCAGTGTAGGGGGTGAGCAGTTCTTC. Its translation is CASSVGGEQFF.

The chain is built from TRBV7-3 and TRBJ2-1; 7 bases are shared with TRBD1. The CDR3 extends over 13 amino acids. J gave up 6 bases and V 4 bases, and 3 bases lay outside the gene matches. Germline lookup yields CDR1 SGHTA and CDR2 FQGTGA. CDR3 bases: TGTGCCAGCAGCTCACAGGGGATCAATGAGCAGTTCTTC. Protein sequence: CASSSQGINEQFF. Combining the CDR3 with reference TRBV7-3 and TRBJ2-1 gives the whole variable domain GAGVSQTPSNKVTEKGKYVELRCDPISGHTALYWYRQSLGQGPEFLIYFQGTGAADDSGLPNDRFFAVRPEGSVSTLKIQRTERGDSAVYLCASSSQGINEQFFGPGTRLTVL.

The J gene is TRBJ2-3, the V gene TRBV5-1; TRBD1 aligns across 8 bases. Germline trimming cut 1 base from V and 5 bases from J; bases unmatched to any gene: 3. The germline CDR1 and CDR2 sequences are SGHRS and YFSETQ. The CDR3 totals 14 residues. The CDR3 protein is CASSLIQGEDTQYF. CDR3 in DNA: TGCGCCAGCAGCTTGATACAGGGGGAAGATACGCAGTATTTT. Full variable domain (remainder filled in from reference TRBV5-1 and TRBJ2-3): KAGVTQTPRYLIKTRGQQVTLSCSPISGHRSVSWYQQTPGQGLQFLFEYFSETQRNKGNFPGRFSGRQFSNSRSEMNVSTLELGDSALYLCASSLIQGEDTQYFGPGTRLTVL.

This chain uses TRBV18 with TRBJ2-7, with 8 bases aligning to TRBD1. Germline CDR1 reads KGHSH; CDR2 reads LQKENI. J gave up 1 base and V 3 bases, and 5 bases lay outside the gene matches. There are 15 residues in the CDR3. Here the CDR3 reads CASSPRTGSSYEQYF. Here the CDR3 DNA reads TGTGCCAGCTCACCCAGGACAGGGTCTTCCTACGAGCAGTACTTC.

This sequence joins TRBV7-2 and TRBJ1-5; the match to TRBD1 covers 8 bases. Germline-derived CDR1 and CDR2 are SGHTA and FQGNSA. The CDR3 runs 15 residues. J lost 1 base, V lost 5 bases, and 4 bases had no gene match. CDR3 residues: CASSQGDRSNQPQHF. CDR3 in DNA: TGTGCCAGCAGCCAGGGGGACAGGAGCAATCAGCCCCAGCATTTT.

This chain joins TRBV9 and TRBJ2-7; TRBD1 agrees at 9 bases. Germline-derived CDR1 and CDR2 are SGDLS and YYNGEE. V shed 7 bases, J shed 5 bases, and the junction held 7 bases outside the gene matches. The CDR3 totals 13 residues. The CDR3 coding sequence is TGTGCCAGCCAGGGACAGGGTAACAACGAGCAGTACTTC. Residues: CASQGQGNNEQYF. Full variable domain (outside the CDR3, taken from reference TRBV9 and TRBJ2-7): DSGVTQTPKHLITATGQRVTLRCSPRSGDLSVYWYQQSLDQGLQFLIQYYNGEERAKGNILERFSAQQFPDLHSELNLSSLELGDSALYFCASQGQGNNEQYFGPGTRLTVT.

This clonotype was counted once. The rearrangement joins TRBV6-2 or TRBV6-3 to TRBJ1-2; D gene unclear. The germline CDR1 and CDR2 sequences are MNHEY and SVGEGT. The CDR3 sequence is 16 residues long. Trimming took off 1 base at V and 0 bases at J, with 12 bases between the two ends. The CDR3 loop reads CASSYFQPRTNYGYTF. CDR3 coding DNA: TGTGCCAGCAGTTACTTCCAGCCGAGAACTAACTATGGCTACACCTTC.

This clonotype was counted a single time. In nucleotides, the CDR3 is TGTGCCACTGGGGCGTCGAGGTGGACTGAAGCTTTCTTT. It translates to CATGASRWTEAFF. V usage is TRBV15 and J usage is TRBJ1-1; possibly TRBD1 for D (5 bases). Germline V gene lookup returns CDR1 LNHNV and CDR2 YYDKDF (reference sequence). The length of the CDR3 is 13 residues. V was trimmed by 9 bases and J by 5 bases, leaving 16 bases between them.

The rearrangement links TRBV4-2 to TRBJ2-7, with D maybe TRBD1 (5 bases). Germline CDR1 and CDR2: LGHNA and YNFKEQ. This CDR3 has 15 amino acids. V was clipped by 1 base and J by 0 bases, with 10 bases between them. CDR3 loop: CASSQGQTLSYEQYF. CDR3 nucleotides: TGTGCCAGCAGCCAAGGACAGACCCTCTCCTACGAGCAGTACTTC.

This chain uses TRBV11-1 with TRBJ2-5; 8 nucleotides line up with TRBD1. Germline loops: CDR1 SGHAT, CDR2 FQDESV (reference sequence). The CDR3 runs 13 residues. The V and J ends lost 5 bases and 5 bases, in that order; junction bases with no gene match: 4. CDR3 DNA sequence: TGTGCCAGCAGCGTCAACAGGGGGGAGACCCAGTACTTC. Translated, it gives CASSVNRGETQYF.

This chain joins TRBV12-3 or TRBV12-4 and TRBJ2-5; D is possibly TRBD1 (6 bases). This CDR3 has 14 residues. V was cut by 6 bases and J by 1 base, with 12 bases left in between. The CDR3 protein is CASSVGQLQETQYF. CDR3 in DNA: TGTGCCAGCAGCGTTGGACAGCTCCAAGAGACCCAGTACTTC.

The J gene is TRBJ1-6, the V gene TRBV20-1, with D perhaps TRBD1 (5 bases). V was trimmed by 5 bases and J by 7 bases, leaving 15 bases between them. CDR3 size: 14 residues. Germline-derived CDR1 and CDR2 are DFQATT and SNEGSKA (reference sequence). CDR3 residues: CSALTAILNSPLHF. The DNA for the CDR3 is TGCAGTGCTTTGACAGCAATCCTGAATTCACCCCTCCACTTT.

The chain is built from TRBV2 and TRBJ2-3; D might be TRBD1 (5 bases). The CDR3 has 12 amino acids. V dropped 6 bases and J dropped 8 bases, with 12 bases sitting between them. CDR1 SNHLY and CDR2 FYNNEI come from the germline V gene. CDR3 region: CASSPNQGTQYF. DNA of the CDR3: TGTGCCAGCAGCCCGAATCAGGGTACGCAGTATTTT.

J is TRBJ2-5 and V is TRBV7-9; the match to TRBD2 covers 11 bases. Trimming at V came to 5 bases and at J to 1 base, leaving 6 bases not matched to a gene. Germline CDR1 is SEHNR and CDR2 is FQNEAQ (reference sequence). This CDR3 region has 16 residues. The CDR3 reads CASSPSGGTPQETQYF. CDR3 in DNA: TGTGCCAGCAGCCCTAGCGGGGGGACTCCCCAAGAGACCCAGTACTTC. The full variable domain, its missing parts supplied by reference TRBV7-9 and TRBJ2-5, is DTGVSQNPRHKITKRGQNVTFRCDPISEHNRLYWYRQTLGQGPEFLTYFQNEAQLEKSRLLSDRFSAERPKGSFSTLEIQRTEQGDSAMYLCASSPSGGTPQETQYFGPGTRLLVL.